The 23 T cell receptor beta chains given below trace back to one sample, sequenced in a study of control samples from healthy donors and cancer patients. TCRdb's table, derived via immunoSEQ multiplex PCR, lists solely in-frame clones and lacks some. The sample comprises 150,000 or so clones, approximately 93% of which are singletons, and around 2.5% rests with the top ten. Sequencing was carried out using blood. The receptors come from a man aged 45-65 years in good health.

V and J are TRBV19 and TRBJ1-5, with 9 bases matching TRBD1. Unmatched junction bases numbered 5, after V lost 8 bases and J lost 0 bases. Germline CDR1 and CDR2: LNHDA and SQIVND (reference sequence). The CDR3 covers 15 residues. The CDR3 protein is CASSGTGISNQPQHF. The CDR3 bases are TGTGCCAGTTCCGGGACAGGGATTAGCAATCAGCCCCAGCATTTT.

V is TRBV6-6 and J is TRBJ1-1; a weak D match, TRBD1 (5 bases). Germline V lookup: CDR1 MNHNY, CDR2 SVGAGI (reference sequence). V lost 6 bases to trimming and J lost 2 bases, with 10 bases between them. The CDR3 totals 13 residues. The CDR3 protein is CASRQQANTEAFF. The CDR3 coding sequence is TGTGCCAGCAGGCAACAGGCTAACACTGAAGCTTTCTTT.

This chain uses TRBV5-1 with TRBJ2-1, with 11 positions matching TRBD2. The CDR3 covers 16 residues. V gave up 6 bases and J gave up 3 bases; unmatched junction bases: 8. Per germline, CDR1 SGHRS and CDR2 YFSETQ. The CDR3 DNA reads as TGCGCCAGCACCGGTGGTACTAGCGGGAGCTACAATGAGCAGTTCTTC. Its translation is CASTGGTSGSYNEQFF.

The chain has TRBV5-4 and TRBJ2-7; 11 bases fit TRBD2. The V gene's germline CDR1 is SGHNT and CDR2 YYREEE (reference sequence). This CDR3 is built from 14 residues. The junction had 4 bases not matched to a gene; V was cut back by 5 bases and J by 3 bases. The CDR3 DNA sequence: TGTGCCAGCAGTTCCGGACTAGCGGGCTACGAGCAGTACTTC. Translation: CASSSGLAGYEQYF. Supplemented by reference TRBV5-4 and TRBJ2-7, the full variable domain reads ETGVTQSPTHLIKTRGQQVTLRCSSQSGHNTVSWYQQALGQGPQFIFQYYREEENGRGNFPPRFSGLQFPNYSSELNVNALELDDSALYLCASSSGLAGYEQYFGPGTRLTVT.

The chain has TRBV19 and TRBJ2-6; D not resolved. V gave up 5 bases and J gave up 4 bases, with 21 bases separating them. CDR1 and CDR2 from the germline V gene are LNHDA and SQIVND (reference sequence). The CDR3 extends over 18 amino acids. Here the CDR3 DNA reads TGTGCCAGTAGTTTATATAGGGCCGGTGTGTCGGGGGCCAACGTCCTGACTTTC. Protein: CASSLYRAGVSGANVLTF.

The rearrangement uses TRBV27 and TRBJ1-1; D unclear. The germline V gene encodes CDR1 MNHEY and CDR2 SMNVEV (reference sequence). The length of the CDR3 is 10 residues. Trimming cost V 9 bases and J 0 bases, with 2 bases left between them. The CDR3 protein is CARLNTEAFF. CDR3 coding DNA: TGTGCCAGGTTGAACACTGAAGCTTTCTTT.

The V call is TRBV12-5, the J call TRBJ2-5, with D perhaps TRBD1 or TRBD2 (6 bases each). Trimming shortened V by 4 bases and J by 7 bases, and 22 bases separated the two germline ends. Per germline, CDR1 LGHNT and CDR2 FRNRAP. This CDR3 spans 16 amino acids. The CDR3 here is CASGSGASEGPGTQYF. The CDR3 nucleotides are TGTGCTAGTGGTTCGGGGGCTAGTGAGGGGCCGGGGACCCAGTACTTC.

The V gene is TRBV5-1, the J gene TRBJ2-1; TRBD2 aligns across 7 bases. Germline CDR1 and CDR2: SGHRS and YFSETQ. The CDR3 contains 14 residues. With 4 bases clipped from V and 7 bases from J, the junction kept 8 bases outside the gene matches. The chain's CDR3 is CASSAGPGGNEQFF. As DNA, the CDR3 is TGCGCCAGCAGCGCGGGCCCGGGAGGTAATGAGCAGTTCTTC.

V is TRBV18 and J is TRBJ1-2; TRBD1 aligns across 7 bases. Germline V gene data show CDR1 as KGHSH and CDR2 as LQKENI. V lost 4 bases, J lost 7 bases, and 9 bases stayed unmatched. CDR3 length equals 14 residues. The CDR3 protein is CASSLTDRPPGYTF. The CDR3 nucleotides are TGTGCCAGCTCACTGACGGACAGGCCGCCTGGCTACACCTTC.

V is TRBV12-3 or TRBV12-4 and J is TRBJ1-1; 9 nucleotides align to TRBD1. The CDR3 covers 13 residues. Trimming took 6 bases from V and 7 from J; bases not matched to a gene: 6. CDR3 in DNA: TGTGCCAGCAGGAGAGGGACAGGGAGTGAAGCTTTCTTT. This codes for CASRRGTGSEAFF.

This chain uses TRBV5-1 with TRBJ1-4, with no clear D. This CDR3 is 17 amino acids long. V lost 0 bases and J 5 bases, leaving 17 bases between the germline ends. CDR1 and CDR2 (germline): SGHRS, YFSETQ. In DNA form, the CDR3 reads TGCGCCAGCAGCTTGGGACCCCAAAGTTCCAGGAATGAAAAACTGTTTTTT. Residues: CASSLGPQSSRNEKLFF.

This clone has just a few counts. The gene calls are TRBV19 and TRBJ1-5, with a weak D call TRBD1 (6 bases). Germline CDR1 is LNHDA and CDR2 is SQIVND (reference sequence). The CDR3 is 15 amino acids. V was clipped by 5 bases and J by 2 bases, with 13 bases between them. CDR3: CASSYQGSGNQPQHF. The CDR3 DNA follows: TGTGCCAGTAGTTACCAGGGGTCGGGCAATCAGCCCCAGCATTTT.

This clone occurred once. CDR3 in amino acids: CASSKDRNQPQHF. CDR3 DNA: TGTGCCAGCAGCAAGGACAGAAATCAGCCCCAGCATTTT. The chain links TRBV6-5 to TRBJ1-5; the D gene is possibly TRBD1 (6 bases). The germline V gene encodes CDR1 MNHEY and CDR2 SVGAGI. This CDR3 is built from 13 residues. V dropped 6 bases and J dropped 4 bases, with 10 bases sitting between them.

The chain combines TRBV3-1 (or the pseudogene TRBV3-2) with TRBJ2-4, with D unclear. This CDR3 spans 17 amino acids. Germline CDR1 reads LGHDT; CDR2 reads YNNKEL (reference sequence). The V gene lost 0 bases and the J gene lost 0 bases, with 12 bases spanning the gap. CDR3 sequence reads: CASSQDPGPLAKNIQYF. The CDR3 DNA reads TGTGCCAGCAGCCAAGACCCAGGTCCCCTAGCCAAAAACATTCAGTACTTC.

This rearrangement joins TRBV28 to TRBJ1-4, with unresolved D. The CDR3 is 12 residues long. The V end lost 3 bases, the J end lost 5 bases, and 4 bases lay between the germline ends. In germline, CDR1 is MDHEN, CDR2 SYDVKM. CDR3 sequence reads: CASSFGNEKLFF. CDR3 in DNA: TGTGCCAGCAGTTTTGGGAATGAAAAACTGTTTTTT.

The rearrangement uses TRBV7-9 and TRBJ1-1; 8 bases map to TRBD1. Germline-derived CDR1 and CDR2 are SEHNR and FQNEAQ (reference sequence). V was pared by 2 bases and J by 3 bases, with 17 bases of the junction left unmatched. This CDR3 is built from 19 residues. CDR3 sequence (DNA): TGTGCCAGCAGCTTAACCGGCAGGGGGCGATATTCGCTGGACACTGAAGCTTTCTTT. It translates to CASSLTGRGRYSLDTEAFF. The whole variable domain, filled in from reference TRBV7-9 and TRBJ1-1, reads DTGVSQNPRHKITKRGQNVTFRCDPISEHNRLYWYRQTLGQGPEFLTYFQNEAQLEKSRLLSDRFSAERPKGSFSTLEIQRTEQGDSAMYLCASSLTGRGRYSLDTEAFFGQGTRLTVV.

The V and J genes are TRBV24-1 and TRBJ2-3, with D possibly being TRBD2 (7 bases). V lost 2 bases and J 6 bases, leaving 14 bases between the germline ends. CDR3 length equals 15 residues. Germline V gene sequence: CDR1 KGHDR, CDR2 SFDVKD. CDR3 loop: CATSDSGLGGDTQYF. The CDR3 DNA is TGTGCCACCAGTGATTCTGGACTAGGGGGGGATACGCAGTATTTT.

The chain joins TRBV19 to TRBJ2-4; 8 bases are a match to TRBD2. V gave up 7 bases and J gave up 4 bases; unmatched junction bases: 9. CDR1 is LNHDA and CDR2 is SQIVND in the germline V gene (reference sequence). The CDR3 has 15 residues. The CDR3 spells CASTSSGGYKNIQYF. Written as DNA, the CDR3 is TGTGCCAGTACCTCATCGGGGGGGTATAAAAACATTCAGTACTTC.

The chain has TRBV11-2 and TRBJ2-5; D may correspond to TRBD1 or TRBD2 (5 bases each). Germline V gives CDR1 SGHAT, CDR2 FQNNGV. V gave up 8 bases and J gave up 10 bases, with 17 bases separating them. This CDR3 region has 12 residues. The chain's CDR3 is CASQPPGRIQYF. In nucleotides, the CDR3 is TGTGCCAGCCAGCCCCCAGGGAGAATCCAGTACTTC.

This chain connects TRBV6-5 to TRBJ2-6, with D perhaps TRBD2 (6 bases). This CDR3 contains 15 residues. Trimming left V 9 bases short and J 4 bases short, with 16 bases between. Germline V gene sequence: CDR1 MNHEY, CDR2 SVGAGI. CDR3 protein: CASAWGVLGANVLTF. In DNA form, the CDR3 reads TGTGCCAGTGCCTGGGGGGTCCTCGGGGCCAACGTCCTGACTTTC.

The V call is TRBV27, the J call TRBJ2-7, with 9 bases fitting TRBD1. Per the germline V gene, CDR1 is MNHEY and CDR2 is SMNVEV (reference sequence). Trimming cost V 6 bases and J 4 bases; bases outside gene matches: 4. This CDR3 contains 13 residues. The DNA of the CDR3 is TGTGCCAGCAGGCGGACAGGGGAATACGAGCAGTACTTC. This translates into CASRRTGEYEQYF.

This chain's CDR3 is CASGTNYGYTF. The CDR3 coding sequence is TGTGCCAGCGGCACAAACTATGGCTACACCTTC. The chain is built from TRBV9 and TRBJ1-2, with D hard to call. Trimming removed 7 bases from V and 2 bases from J, with 6 bases in between. The CDR3 loop spans 11 amino acids. Germline V gene data show CDR1 as SGDLS and CDR2 as YYNGEE.

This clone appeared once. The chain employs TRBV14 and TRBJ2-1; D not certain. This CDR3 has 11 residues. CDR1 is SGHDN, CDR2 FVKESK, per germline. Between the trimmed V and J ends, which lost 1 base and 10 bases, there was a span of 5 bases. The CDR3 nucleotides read TGTGCCAGCAGCCAAGTCAGAGAGCAGTTCTTC. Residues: CASSQVREQFF.